The 30 T cell receptor beta chains given below trace back to one sample, sequenced in a study of post-analysis software for immune sequencing data. These receptors' targets are unknown. Sequencing libraries made from TCR beta cDNA carried unique molecular identifiers. Each CDR3 protein is one row after TCRdb ran MiXCR on the PCR reads. The sample lists roughly 430,000 distinct CDR3 sequences; over 30% were seen once. Notes on the study in general: TRBV5-6, TRBV5-1 and TRBV20-1 belonged to a set of about five TRBV segments that were more frequent in patients than controls.

The sample was blood. These receptors all stem from a girl aged 2-10 years with multiple sclerosis.

This chain connects TRBV3-1 to TRBJ2-4; D gene unclear. The CDR3 covers 15 residues. Germline-derived CDR1 and CDR2 are LGHDT and YNNKEL (reference sequence). Trimming removed 2 bases from V and 0 bases from J, with 8 bases in between. CDR3 sequence: CASSQQTLAKNIQYF. The CDR3 DNA is TGTGCCAGCAGCCAACAGACTTTAGCCAAAAACATTCAGTACTTC.

This clonotype turned up a few times. V and J are TRBV6-5 and TRBJ2-4; D not resolved. The J call is doubtful: the DNA matches TRBJ2-7 better. Per germline, CDR1 MNHEY and CDR2 SVGAGI. The CDR3 consists of 13 residues. CDR3 coding DNA: TGTGCCAGCAGTTACTCGAGTGGGGACGAGCAGTACTTC. Amino acids: CASSYSSGDEQYF.

This clonotype was counted a few times. CDR3 sequence (DNA): TGTGCCAGCACCCAACTAGCGGGAGGAAACAATGAGCAGTTCTTC. This encodes CASTQLAGGNNEQFF. The genes are TRBV6-5 and TRBJ2-1, with 12 bases aligning to TRBD2. With V trimmed by 7 bases and J by 5 bases, 6 bases remained unmatched. Germline assignment: CDR1 MNHEY and CDR2 SVGAGI. CDR3 size: 15 residues.

This clonotype showed up just a few times. The V and J genes are TRBV20-1 and TRBJ2-1; 12 bases agree with TRBD2. Germline assignment: CDR1 DFQATT and CDR2 SNEGSKA (reference sequence). The CDR3 has 13 residues. V dropped 5 bases and J dropped 8; count of bases not matched to a gene: 4. The CDR3 spells CSAQLAGGHEQFF. The CDR3 coding sequence is TGCAGTGCTCAACTAGCGGGAGGCCATGAGCAGTTCTTC.

This clonotype has just a few counts. The chain has TRBV7-3 and TRBJ2-6, with TRBD1 identical over 7 bases. This CDR3 has 15 residues. With V trimmed by 3 bases and J by 5 bases, 4 bases remained unmatched. Germline lookup yields CDR1 SGHTA and CDR2 FQGTGA. The CDR3 DNA reads as TGTGCCAGCAGCTTCACAGGGGAGAGGGCCAACGTCCTGACTTTC. This gives the protein CASSFTGERANVLTF. Supplemented by reference TRBV7-3 and TRBJ2-6, the full variable domain reads GAGVSQTPSNKVTEKGKYVELRCDPISGHTALYWYRQSLGQGPEFLIYFQGTGAADDSGLPNDRFFAVRPEGSVSTLKIQRTERGDSAVYLCASSFTGERANVLTFGAGSRLTVL.

This clonotype came up a few times. The chain couples TRBV12-3 or TRBV12-4 to TRBJ2-1, with D perhaps matching TRBD2 (6 bases). CDR3 length: 13 residues. V lost 5 bases to trimming and J lost 8 bases, with 13 bases between them. CDR3 DNA: TGTGCCAGCAGTCCTCTCACTAGCCATGAGCAGTTCTTC. Translating gives CASSPLTSHEQFF.

The chain couples TRBV5-1 to TRBJ2-7; no firm D call. The ends were cut back, 3 bases at V and 3 bases at J, with 13 bases in the middle. Germline assignment: CDR1 SGHRS and CDR2 YFSETQ. The CDR3 totals 14 residues. The chain's CDR3 is CASSWALTVYEQYF. In DNA, the CDR3 is TGCGCCAGCAGCTGGGCTCTAACAGTCTACGAGCAGTACTTC.

The chain couples TRBV12-3 or TRBV12-4 to TRBJ1-2, with D perhaps TRBD1 (5 bases). This CDR3 is built from 15 residues. V lost 6 bases and J lost 4, with 18 bases in between. The CDR3 sequence: CASSRNPGPVYGYTF. Here the CDR3 DNA reads TGTGCCAGCAGCCGAAATCCGGGGCCTGTCTATGGCTACACCTTC.

This clonotype was counted only a few times. The chain uses TRBV20-1 and TRBJ1-2; the match to TRBD1 covers 9 bases. Germline-derived CDR1 and CDR2 are DFQATT and SNEGSKA (reference sequence). J was trimmed by 8 bases and V by 3 bases; bases with no gene match: 7. The CDR3 covers 13 residues. The CDR3 sequence: CSASWGQGNGYTF. Here the CDR3 DNA reads TGCAGTGCTAGCTGGGGACAGGGTAACGGCTACACCTTC.

This clonotype was counted a few times. The V and J genes are TRBV12-3 or TRBV12-4 and TRBJ2-1; 7 positions match TRBD2. The V gene end was trimmed by 6 bases and the J gene end by 8 bases; junction bases not matched to a gene: 19. The CDR3 sequence is 17 residues long. CDR3 amino acids: CASRGGSGIGTGDEQFF. The CDR3 DNA reads as TGTGCCAGCAGGGGAGGGTCAGGGATCGGGACGGGCGATGAGCAGTTCTTC.

The chain combines TRBV28 with TRBJ1-5; D is unresolved. The CDR3 totals 9 residues. V lost 8 bases and J lost 6, with 2 bases in between. Germline V CDR1 and CDR2: MDHEN, SYDVKM. The CDR3 region is CASGQPQHF. In nucleotides, the CDR3 is TGTGCCAGCGGTCAGCCCCAGCATTTT. Together with reference TRBV28 and TRBJ1-5, the CDR3 gives the full variable domain: DVKVTQSSRYLVKRTGEKVFLECVQDMDHENMFWYRQDPGLGLRLIYFSYDVKMKEKGDIPEGYSVSREKKERFSLILESASTNQTSMYLCASGQPQHFGDGTRLSIL.

This clonotype was detected a few times. This may be a read error: a much more frequent sequence differs by one nucleotide. The rearrangement uses TRBV11-2 and TRBJ2-1; D unclear. Germline CDR1 reads SGHAT; CDR2 reads FQNNGV. The CDR3 extends over 12 amino acids. CDR3 DNA sequence: TGTGCCAGCAGCTTCGGTTACAATGGGCAGTTCTTC. Protein sequence: CASSFGYNGQFF.

This chain joins TRBV19 and TRBJ2-5; possible D gene TRBD1, 6 bases. CDR1 and CDR2 from the germline V gene are LNHDA and SQIVND (reference sequence). V was trimmed by 1 base and J by 2 bases, leaving 14 bases between them. The CDR3 has 16 amino acids. The CDR3 DNA is TGTGCCAGTAGTATAGGCCGGGCAGGGGAACAAGAGACCCAGTACTTC. Translation: CASSIGRAGEQETQYF.

J is TRBJ2-7 and V is TRBV12-3 or TRBV12-4; possible D gene TRBD2, 6 bases. V was trimmed by 1 base and J by 1 base, leaving 11 bases between them. The length of the CDR3 is 15 residues. CDR3 protein: CASSLGMGRSYEQYF. The DNA for the CDR3 is TGTGCCAGCAGTTTAGGTATGGGGAGGTCCTACGAGCAGTACTTC.

The chain uses TRBV28 and TRBJ1-2; D is unclear. Germline V gene data show CDR1 as MDHEN and CDR2 as SYDVKM. The V gene lost 5 bases and the J gene lost 0 bases, with 13 bases spanning the gap. The CDR3 covers 15 residues. CDR3 loop: CASSPAAISNYGYTF. The CDR3 DNA reads TGTGCCAGCAGTCCGGCGGCAATTTCTAACTATGGCTACACCTTC.

This clonotype was counted a few times. The gene calls are TRBV20-1 and TRBJ2-1; the match to TRBD2 covers 12 bases. CDR1 and CDR2 (germline): DFQATT, SNEGSKA (reference sequence). V shed 4 bases, J shed 8 bases, and the junction held 9 bases outside the gene matches. The CDR3 runs to 15 residues. CDR3 DNA: TGCAGTGCTATTAAAGCTAGCGGGGGGGCCTATGAGCAGTTCTTC. The encoded protein is CSAIKASGGAYEQFF.

CDR3 region: CSAKKGRMHNSPLHF. CDR3 in DNA: TGCAGTGCTAAAAAGGGGAGGATGCATAATTCACCCCTCCACTTT. This chain connects TRBV20-1 to TRBJ1-6; perhaps TRBD1 as D (5 bases). The CDR3 loop spans 15 amino acids. The ends were cut back, 4 bases at V and 5 bases at J, with 15 bases in the middle. CDR1 is DFQATT, CDR2 SNEGSKA, per germline (reference sequence).

The rearrangement joins TRBV28 to TRBJ2-5; D is ambiguous. Trimming removed 6 bases at V and 3 bases at J, with 14 bases between. CDR3 length: 14 residues. Germline V CDR1 and CDR2: MDHEN, SYDVKM. The CDR3 coding sequence is TGTGCCAGCAGACCCTGGGCGATTGAAGAGACCCAGTACTTC. This translates into CASRPWAIEETQYF.

J is TRBJ2-7 and V is TRBV29-1; the D call may be TRBD1 or TRBD2 (6 bases each). Germline CDR1 is SQVTM and CDR2 is ANQGSEA. Trimming took off 6 bases at V and 1 base at J, with 16 bases between the two ends. This CDR3 is 14 amino acids long. As DNA, the CDR3 is TGCAGCGTGGCGGGACATCAGGGATCCTACGAGCAGTACTTC. As protein: CSVAGHQGSYEQYF.

The rearrangement links TRBV12-3 or TRBV12-4 to TRBJ2-3; 11 bases line up with TRBD2. The V segment lost 4 bases and the J segment 1 base; nucleotides outside the gene matches: 7. The CDR3 has 17 amino acids. The CDR3 sequence is CASSSPGLAVRTDTQYF. The CDR3, as DNA: TGTGCCAGCAGTTCACCGGGACTAGCGGTCCGCACAGATACGCAGTATTTT.

This clonotype has just a few counts. The chain couples TRBV29-1 to TRBJ1-4; 10 bases align to TRBD1. The CDR3 has 14 residues. V was pared by 4 bases and J by 8 bases, with 7 bases of the junction left unmatched. Germline V lookup: CDR1 SQVTM, CDR2 ANQGSEA. The DNA for the CDR3 is TGCAGCGTTGTACCCGGGACAGGGGAGGAAAAACTGTTTTTT. Translating gives CSVVPGTGEEKLFF.

V gene TRBV20-1 combines with J gene TRBJ1-1; D is possibly TRBD1 (5 bases). This CDR3 comprises 14 residues. CDR1 and CDR2 from the germline V gene are DFQATT and SNEGSKA (reference sequence). The germline V and J ends were trimmed by 6 bases and 0 bases, with 14 bases remaining between them. The CDR3 loop is CSATGQIMNTEAFF. The CDR3, as DNA: TGCAGTGCAACGGGGCAGATAATGAACACTGAAGCTTTCTTT.

The V gene is TRBV28, the J gene TRBJ1-2; 7 bases map to TRBD1. CDR1 and CDR2 from the germline V gene are MDHEN and SYDVKM. This CDR3 contains 15 residues. Germline trimming cut 4 bases from V and 1 base from J; bases unmatched to any gene: 6. The CDR3 nucleotides read TGTGCCAGCAGTTCCGCCGGGACAGTTAACTATGGCTACACCTTC. This gives the protein CASSSAGTVNYGYTF.

The chain links TRBV5-1 to TRBJ2-7; 9 nucleotides agree with TRBD1. The V gene's germline CDR1 is SGHRS and CDR2 YFSETQ. This CDR3 has 15 residues. The V gene end was trimmed by 4 bases and the J gene end by 3 bases; junction bases not matched to a gene: 8. Here the CDR3 reads CASSDKDRGVYEQYF. The CDR3 DNA is TGCGCCAGCAGCGACAAGGACAGGGGAGTCTACGAGCAGTACTTC.

The rearrangement uses TRBV10-3 and TRBJ1-1, with D hard to call. The CDR3 spans 12 residues. CDR1 is ENHRY, CDR2 SYGVKD, per germline. V gave up 8 bases and J gave up 0 bases, with 7 bases separating them. This CDR3 reads CAIQDMNTEAFF. DNA of the CDR3: TGTGCCATCCAAGACATGAACACTGAAGCTTTCTTT.

This clonotype was detected ten times or more. The rearrangement joins TRBV5-6 to TRBJ2-7; D perhaps matches TRBD2 (5 bases). CDR3 length: 13 residues. CDR1 and CDR2 (germline): SGHDT, YYEEEE. V dropped 4 bases and J dropped 2 bases, with 10 bases sitting between them. CDR3: CASSPPGAYEQYF. The CDR3, as DNA: TGTGCCAGCAGCCCTCCCGGGGCCTACGAGCAGTACTTC.

This clonotype was seen more than once but under ten times. The chain employs TRBV4-1 and TRBJ1-2; 11 bases align to TRBD1. Germline CDR1 MGHRA, CDR2 YSYEKL. Trimming removed 1 base from V and 8 bases from J; junction bases left unmatched: 18. The CDR3 is made up of 19 amino acids. The CDR3 sequence is CASSQGLRTGGPISRGYTF. In nucleotides, the CDR3 is TGCGCCAGCAGCCAAGGCCTGAGGACAGGGGGCCCAATATCGCGCGGCTACACCTTC.

A single count supports this clonotype. This chain connects TRBV2 to TRBJ2-1, with 7 nucleotides matching TRBD2. The CDR3 loop spans 16 amino acids. With V trimmed by 7 bases and J by 4 bases, 13 bases remained unmatched. Germline V gene sequence: CDR1 SNHLY, CDR2 FYNNEI. This chain's CDR3 is CASTNEASGLYNEQFF. CDR3 in DNA: TGTGCCAGCACCAACGAAGCTAGCGGCCTTTACAATGAGCAGTTCTTC.

The chain recombines TRBV12-3 or TRBV12-4 with TRBJ2-2; TRBD2 is a possible D gene (5 bases). CDR3 size: 15 residues. Trimming removed 6 bases from V and 2 bases from J, with 13 bases in between. CDR3 DNA sequence: TGTGCCAGCAGGGCGACGGGAAGTAACACCGGGGAGCTGTTTTTT. Amino acid sequence: CASRATGSNTGELFF.

The V and J genes are TRBV20-1 and TRBJ2-1; D is ambiguous. Germline V gene sequence: CDR1 DFQATT, CDR2 SNEGSKA (reference sequence). V was clipped by 6 bases and J by 7 bases, with 13 bases between them. CDR3 length: 12 residues. The CDR3 DNA reads as TGCAGTGCCACGTTAGGTAGGAATGAGCAGTTCTTC. Translated: CSATLGRNEQFF.